The clone carrying this TCR beta chain was seen at least ten times. The antigen remains undetermined. Authors of the study amplified TCR beta CDR3 regions from RNA transcripts. The TCR CDR3 first-round RT-PCR relied on the HTBI primer set. TCRdb re-derived calls from the multiplex PCR reads in MiXCR, one entry per CDR3 protein. The profile covers 500,000 to 650,000 distinct CDR3 sequences, with approximately 14% appearing a single time and about 12% taken by the ten largest. The data stem from a study of T cells in Graves' hyperthyroidism and ophthalmopathy. Study findings and constraints: Ophthalmopathy, which appeared later, was predicted by the model a median roughly 6.6 months before onset.

CDR1 is MNHEY, CDR2 SVGEGT, per germline. J lost 6 bases, V lost 2 bases, and 8 bases had no gene match. The CDR3 is made up of 15 amino acids. The V and J genes are TRBV6-2 or TRBV6-3 and TRBJ2-5; TRBD2 matches at 8 bases. This sequence originates from a woman in her forties or fifties with Graves' ophthalmopathy. Sequenced: blood. The CDR3 coding sequence is TGTGCCAGCAGTTACCGGGCGGGAGGTTCCAAGACCCAGTACTTC. Protein sequence: CASSYRAGGSKTQYF.